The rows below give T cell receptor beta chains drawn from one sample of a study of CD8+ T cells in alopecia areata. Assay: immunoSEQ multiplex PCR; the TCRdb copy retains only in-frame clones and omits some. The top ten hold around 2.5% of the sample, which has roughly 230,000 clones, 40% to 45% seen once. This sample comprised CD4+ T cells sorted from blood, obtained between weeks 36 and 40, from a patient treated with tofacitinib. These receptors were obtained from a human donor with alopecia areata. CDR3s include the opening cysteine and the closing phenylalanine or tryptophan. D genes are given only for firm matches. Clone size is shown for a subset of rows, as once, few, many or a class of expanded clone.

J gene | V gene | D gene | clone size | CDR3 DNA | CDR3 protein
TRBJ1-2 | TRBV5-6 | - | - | TGTGCCAGCAGCTTTGATGGGCGAAACTATGGCTACACCTTC | CASSFDGRNYGYTF
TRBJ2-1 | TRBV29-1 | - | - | TGCAGCGCATCCGAGGCCTACAATGAGCAGTTCTTC | CSASEAYNEQFF
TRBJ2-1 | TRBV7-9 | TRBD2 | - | TGTGCCAGCGTAGCGGGAGTATCCTACAATGAGCAGTTCTTC | CASVAGVSYNEQFF
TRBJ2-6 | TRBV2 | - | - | TGTGCCAGCAGCGCACCCTCTGGGGCCAACGTCCTGACTTTC | CASSAPSGANVLTF
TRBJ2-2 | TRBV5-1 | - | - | TGCGCCAGCAGCTTGGACGGACCGAACACCGGGGAGCTGTTTTTT | CASSLDGPNTGELFF
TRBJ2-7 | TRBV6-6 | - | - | TGTGCCAGCAGTCCCTCCTACGAGCAGTACTTC | CASSPSYEQYF
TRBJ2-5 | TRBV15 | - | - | TGTGCCACCAGCAGCCGTGGGGGAGAGAACCAAGAGACCCAGTACTTC | CATSSRGGENQETQYF
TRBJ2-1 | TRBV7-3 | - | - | TGTGCCAGCAGCTTAGACAATGAGCAGTTCTTC | CASSLDNEQFF
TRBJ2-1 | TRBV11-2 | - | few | TGTGCCAGCAGCCCCCTTGTGAGCGGCAATGAGCAGTTCTTC | CASSPLVSGNEQFF
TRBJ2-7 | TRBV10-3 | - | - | TGTGCCATCAGTGCCGTCGACTGGGACGACGAGCAGTACTTC | CAISAVDWDDEQYF
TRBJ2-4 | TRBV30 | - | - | TGTGCCTGGAGACTTGGACAGAGGCCCTCCAACATTCAGTACTTC | CAWRLGQRPSNIQYF
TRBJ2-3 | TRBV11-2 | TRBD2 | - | TGTGCCAGCAGCTGGACTAGCGGGAGGGGCAAAGGTACGCAGTATTTT | CASSWTSGRGKGTQYF
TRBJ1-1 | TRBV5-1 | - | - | TGCGCCAGCAGCTTGATAGTAGGCCAAGAAGCTTTCTTT | CASSLIVGQEAFF
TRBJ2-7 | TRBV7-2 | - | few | TGTGCCAGCAGCGGTAGACTGGGGCTTTACGAGCAGTACTTC | CASSGRLGLYEQYF
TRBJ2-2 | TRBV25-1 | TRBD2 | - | TGTGCCAGCAGTGATCTAGCGGGCCTTGGCGGGGAGCTGTTTTTT | CASSDLAGLGGELFF
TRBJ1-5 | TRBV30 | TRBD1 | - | TGTGCCTGGAGCGTGACAGGGGGCAATCAGCCCCAGCATTTT | CAWSVTGGNQPQHF
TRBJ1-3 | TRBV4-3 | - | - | TGCGCCAGCAGCCAAGATTTGTCAGGGAACACCATATATTTT | CASSQDLSGNTIYF
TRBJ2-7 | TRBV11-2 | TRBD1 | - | TGTGCCAGCAGCTTGACGACAGGGGGGTACGAGCAGTACTTC | CASSLTTGGYEQYF
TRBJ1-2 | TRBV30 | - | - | TGTGCCTGGGGGGTCGAGGGCTATGGCTACACCTTC | CAWGVEGYGYTF
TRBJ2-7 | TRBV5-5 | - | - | TGTGCCAGCAGCTTGGGGATCAGCAGTTACTACGAGCAGTACTTC | CASSLGISSYYEQYF
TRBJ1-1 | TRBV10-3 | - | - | TGTGCCATCAGGACACAGGGAATGAACACTGAAGCTTTCTTT | CAIRTQGMNTEAFF
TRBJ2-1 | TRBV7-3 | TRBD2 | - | TGTGCCAGCAGCGGAGGACAGCGGGGGACTAATGAGCAGTTCTTC | CASSGGQRGTNEQFF
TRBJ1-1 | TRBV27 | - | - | TGTGCCAGCACCGGCGTGAACACTGAAGCTTTCTTT | CASTGVNTEAFF
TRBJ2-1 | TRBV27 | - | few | TGTGCCAGCAGTCGGACTCGCCCCTACAATGAGCAGTTCTTC | CASSRTRPYNEQFF
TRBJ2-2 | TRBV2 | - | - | TGTGCCAGTAACCGGGACGGAGCCCAGGCCGGGGAGCTGTTTTTT | CASNRDGAQAGELFF
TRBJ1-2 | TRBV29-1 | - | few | TGCAGCGTTGACCAGGATGGCTACACCTTC | CSVDQDGYTF
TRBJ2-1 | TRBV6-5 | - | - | TGTGCCAGCAGTTACCGTGCGGGAAGCTCCTACAATGAGCAGTTCTTC | CASSYRAGSSYNEQFF
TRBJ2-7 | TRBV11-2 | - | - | TGTGCCAGCAGCCCCCGTGGGGGGTCGTACGAGCAGTACTTC | CASSPRGGSYEQYF
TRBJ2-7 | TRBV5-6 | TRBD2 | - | TGTGCCAGCAGCGCGGGACTAGCGGACTCCTACGAGCAGTACTTC | CASSAGLADSYEQYF
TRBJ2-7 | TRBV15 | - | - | TGTGCCACCAGCAGAGACATGGCAGGGCTCGACGAGCAGTACTTC | CATSRDMAGLDEQYF
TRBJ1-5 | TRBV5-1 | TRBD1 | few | TGCGCCAGCAGCCTGGGACAGGGAGGCAATCAGCCCCAGCATTTT | CASSLGQGGNQPQHF
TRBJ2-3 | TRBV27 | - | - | TGTGCCAGCACCCGCCGAGGGGAAGGCACAGATACGCAGTATTTT | CASTRRGEGTDTQYF
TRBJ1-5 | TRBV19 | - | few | TGTGCCAGTAGTCGAAAATTCGGAGTGGATCAGCCCCAGCATTTT | CASSRKFGVDQPQHF
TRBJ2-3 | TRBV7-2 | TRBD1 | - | TGTGCCAGCAGCTTAGGTCTGACAGGGTACTCGGATACGCAGTATTTT | CASSLGLTGYSDTQYF
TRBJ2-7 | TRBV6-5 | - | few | TGTGCCAGCAGTTACTACGAGCAGTACTTC | CASSYYEQYF
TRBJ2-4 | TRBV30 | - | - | TGTGCCTGGAGTGTAGCCGGATCGGAAGCCAAAAACATTCAGTACTTC | CAWSVAGSEAKNIQYF
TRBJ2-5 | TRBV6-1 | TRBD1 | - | TGTGCCAGCGTCCTTCCCGGGACAGTGGAGGAGACCCAGTACTTC | CASVLPGTVEETQYF
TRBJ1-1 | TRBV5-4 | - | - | TGTGCCAGCAGCTTGGAGAGCGGGACGGGTGAAGCTTTCTTT | CASSLESGTGEAFF
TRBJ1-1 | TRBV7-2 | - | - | TGTGCCAGCAGCCCACCGCAGAACACTGAAGCTTTCTTT | CASSPPQNTEAFF
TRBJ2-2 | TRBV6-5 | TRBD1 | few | TGTGCCAGCAGGCAAACCGGGACAGCGACCGGGGAGCTGTTTTTT | CASRQTGTATGELFF
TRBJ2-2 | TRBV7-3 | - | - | TGTGCCAGCGGGGGTTCCGGGGAGCTGTTTTTT | CASGGSGELFF
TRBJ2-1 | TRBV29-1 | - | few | TGCAGCGTAGTTTTCTGGGGAGGCAATGAGCAGTTCTTC | CSVVFWGGNEQFF
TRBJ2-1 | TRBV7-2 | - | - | TGTGCCAGCAGCTCTTCGAGGGGGACCAATGAGCAGTTCTTC | CASSSSRGTNEQFF
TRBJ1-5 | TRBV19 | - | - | TGTGCCAGTAGCTTTCGCACGAGCAATCAGCCCCAGCATTTT | CASSFRTSNQPQHF